This T cell receptor beta chain appears in the sequencing data of a study of cytomegalovirus exposure and HLA in healthy donors. About the study: A subsequent analysis reported that the roughly 120 validation repertoires were produced on the same platform that had also been used for the roughly 700 first-cohort repertoires. Study results and limitations: A few chains tied to CMV proved CMV antigen-specific in vitro. Among TCR beta chains, those listed as cytomegalovirus-associated numbered about 150. Cytomegalovirus status was reportedly diagnosed by the classifier with high sensitivity and specificity.

Comment on this clone: As yet, its antigen is unknown.

The germline V and J ends were trimmed by 5 bases and 3 bases, with 13 bases remaining between them. Germline V gene lookup returns CDR1 MNHEY and CDR2 SMNVEV (reference sequence). The CDR3 has 14 residues. The repertoire was sequenced with immunoSEQ multiplex PCR; TCRdb's copy has only in-frame clones and lacks some. The table has around 150,000 clones, more than 75% seen once. The sequenced sample was PBMCs. The TCR comes from a man between 18 and 29 years old in good health and CMV-seronegative. The chain combines TRBV27 with TRBJ1-1; perhaps TRBD1 as D (5 bases). The CDR3 region is CASSTTTVDTEAFF. The CDR3 nucleotides are TGTGCCAGCAGTACGACGACAGTAGACACTGAAGCTTTCTTT.